This record covers a single TCR beta chain. The sample belongs to a study of blood T cell repertoires in COVID-19. Study context: Samples came from the United States, Italy and Spain, spanning acute and convalescent COVID-19. The analysed material was cDNA or gDNA that came from T cells, B-cell-depleted T cells, or PBMCs.

As processed by the authors: How many nucleated cells were present was estimated from reference gene primer amplification. Assay: immunoSEQ multiplex PCR; the TCRdb copy retains only in-frame clones and omits some. The V and J calls and the clone size are those of that table, but D and trimming were determined from the DNA. This sample carries approximately 230,000 clones, under 90% of them seen once, and the ten largest clones take 20%. The sample was peripheral blood. The TCR sequence derives from a man in his thirties or forties with active or convalescent COVID-19.

CDR3 bases: TGTGCCAGCAGCCGCCGCTACGGGGGGGGATCACCCCTCCACTTT. This encodes CASSRRYGGGSPLHF. The J gene is TRBJ1-6, the V gene TRBV7-2; a possible D gene is TRBD1 (5 bases). This CDR3 is built from 15 residues. V lost 5 bases and J 10 bases, leaving 18 bases between the germline ends. Per the germline V gene, CDR1 is SGHTA and CDR2 is FQGNSA.